A single sample gave rise to the 25 T cell receptor beta chains below, sequenced in a study of OX40 agonist ivuxolimab in advanced cancers. Libraries were prepared by immunoSEQ multiplex PCR; TCRdb keeps only in-frame clonotypes and omits some of them. This table has about 73,000 clones, 75% to 90% appearing once. Material: CD4+ or CD8+ T cells sorted from blood, obtained in a trial of the OX40 agonist ivuxolimab. The receptors shown here come from an adult with an advanced solid tumor such as melanoma, head and neck, liver or kidney cancer.

This clone was observed a single time. This chain joins TRBV5-6 and TRBJ1-1; 10 bases align to TRBD1. After removal of 2 bases from V and 7 bases from J, the junction contained 14 bases not matched to a gene. Per the germline V gene, CDR1 is SGHDT and CDR2 is YYEEEE. The CDR3 covers 17 residues. CDR3 in amino acids: CASSFGFGGQGVIEAFF. The CDR3 DNA is TGTGCCAGCAGCTTTGGGTTTGGCGGACAGGGGGTTATTGAAGCTTTCTTT.

The J gene is TRBJ1-2, the V gene TRBV11-1, with 7 nucleotides matching TRBD1. V lost 1 base to trimming and J lost 4 bases; unmatched junction nucleotides: 9. CDR1 and CDR2 (germline): SGHAT, FQDESV (reference sequence). The CDR3 loop spans 16 amino acids. The CDR3 loop is CASSLVASGGPYGYTF. CDR3 sequence (DNA): TGTGCCAGCAGCTTAGTAGCCTCAGGGGGACCCTATGGCTACACCTTC.

The J gene is TRBJ2-1, the V gene TRBV5-6; 10 bases are shared with TRBD1. CDR1 SGHDT and CDR2 YYEEEE come from the germline V gene. This CDR3 has 14 amino acids. The J segment lost 4 bases and the V segment lost 3 bases, leaving 1 base of the junction unmatched. This chain's CDR3 is CASSWDRGYNEQFF. The CDR3, as DNA: TGTGCCAGCAGCTGGGACAGGGGATACAATGAGCAGTTCTTC.

The chain employs TRBV28 and TRBJ2-1; D remains ambiguous. V gave up 7 bases and J gave up 3 bases, with 13 bases separating them. The CDR3 sequence is 14 residues long. In germline, CDR1 is MDHEN, CDR2 SYDVKM. The CDR3 loop reads CASTGGPFYNEQFF. The CDR3 DNA sequence: TGTGCCAGCACCGGCGGACCTTTCTACAATGAGCAGTTCTTC.

The chain uses TRBV5-1 and TRBJ2-7; TRBD1 matches 9 bases. This CDR3 has 17 residues. Germline loops: CDR1 SGHRS, CDR2 YFSETQ. V trimming: 5 bases; J trimming: 0 bases; junction bases outside the gene matches: 12. CDR3 sequence reads: CASRSSPGQGTSYEQYF. CDR3 DNA sequence: TGCGCCAGCAGAAGTTCCCCGGGACAGGGTACCTCCTACGAGCAGTACTTC. The complete variable domain, with remaining parts taken from reference TRBV5-1 and TRBJ2-7, reads KAGVTQTPRYLIKTRGQQVTLSCSPISGHRSVSWYQQTPGQGLQFLFEYFSETQRNKGNFPGRFSGRQFSNSRSEMNVSTLELGDSALYLCASRSSPGQGTSYEQYFGPGTRLTVT.

V usage is TRBV19 and J usage is TRBJ1-5, with D maybe TRBD1 (6 bases). Trimming took 6 bases from V and 4 from J, leaving 19 bases between them. The length of the CDR3 is 16 residues. The V gene's germline CDR1 is LNHDA and CDR2 SQIVND (reference sequence). CDR3 amino acids: CASRLTGGPGNQPQHF. DNA of the CDR3: TGTGCCAGTAGGCTAACCGGGGGGCCTGGGAATCAGCCCCAGCATTTT.

V is TRBV5-4 and J is TRBJ2-7; maybe TRBD1 (5 bases). V lost 8 bases and J 4 bases, leaving 16 bases between the germline ends. The CDR3 is 13 residues long. In germline, CDR1 is SGHNT, CDR2 YYREEE (reference sequence). The DNA for the CDR3 is TGTGCCAGTTCGCAGGGAACCCGATACGAGCAGTACTTC. Translating it yields CASSQGTRYEQYF.

The gene calls are TRBV4-1 and TRBJ2-5; D is undetermined. Gene TRBJ2-7 matches the end of the DNA better, so the J call may be wrong. Germline V gene lookup returns CDR1 MGHRA and CDR2 YSYEKL. This CDR3 is 12 amino acids long. The CDR3 bases are TGCGCCAGCAGCCTCCAAGACTACGAGCAGTACTTC. It specifies CASSLQDYEQYF.

V is TRBV10-1 and J is TRBJ2-7, with D tentatively TRBD1 or TRBD2 (5 bases each). Germline CDR1 is WNHNN and CDR2 is SYGVQD (reference sequence). V shed 4 bases and J shed 0 bases, with 13 bases lying between them. The CDR3 contains 15 residues. The CDR3: CASSVVGTDSYEQYF. DNA of the CDR3: TGCGCCAGCAGTGTCGTCGGGACGGACTCCTACGAGCAGTACTTC.

This rearrangement joins TRBV27 to TRBJ2-1; TRBD1 matches 7 bases. The germline V gene has CDR1 MNHEY and CDR2 SMNVEV (reference sequence). The CDR3 runs 17 residues. The trim removed 2 bases at V and 3 bases at J, leaving 10 bases unmatched. The CDR3 bases are TGTGCCAGCAGTTTACGCCCACAGGGGCTCAACTACAATGAGCAGTTCTTC. Translating it yields CASSLRPQGLNYNEQFF.

The J gene is TRBJ2-3, the V gene TRBV6-1; D not certain. Germline V gene data show CDR1 as MNHNS and CDR2 as SASEGT. The CDR3 is 12 amino acids. Trimming removed 11 bases at V and 5 bases at J, with 14 bases between. The CDR3 protein is CAGPTLRDTQYF. DNA of the CDR3: TGTGCCGGGCCAACCCTTCGAGATACGCAGTATTTT.

This chain links TRBV2 with TRBJ2-1; D gene ambiguous. The germline V gene encodes CDR1 SNHLY and CDR2 FYNNEI. Trimming cost V 3 bases and J 5 bases, with 5 bases left between them. The CDR3 sequence is 12 residues long. CDR3 nucleotide sequence: TGTGCCAGCAGTGAGTCTAACAATGAGCAGTTCTTC. Translation: CASSESNNEQFF.

V is TRBV9 and J is TRBJ1-3; no definite D call. Germline V CDR1 and CDR2: SGDLS, YYNGEE. Trimming took off 3 bases at V and 4 bases at J, with 5 bases between the two ends. The CDR3 has 12 amino acids. CDR3 sequence (DNA): TGTGCCAGCAGCGCTGTGGGAAACACCATATATTTT. It translates to CASSAVGNTIYF.

The chain employs TRBV5-1 and TRBJ2-7, with D perhaps matching TRBD1 (6 bases). The CDR3 is 14 amino acids. Looked up from germline, CDR1 is SGHRS and CDR2 is YFSETQ. V was shortened by 3 bases and J by 2 bases, with 12 bases between the two germline ends. As DNA, the CDR3 is TGCGCCAGCAGCTCCGTAGGACAGCCCTACGAGCAGTACTTC. As protein: CASSSVGQPYEQYF.

The chain combines TRBV29-1 with TRBJ2-7, with no clear D. The V gene lost 3 bases and the J gene lost 0 bases, with 3 bases spanning the gap. Germline CDR1 and CDR2: SQVTM and ANQGSEA. The CDR3 extends over 11 amino acids. The chain's CDR3 is CSVEYSYEQYF. Written as DNA, the CDR3 is TGCAGCGTTGAGTACTCCTACGAGCAGTACTTC.

The chain employs TRBV4-1 and TRBJ1-1; 7 bases fit TRBD1. J gave up 5 bases and V 3 bases, and 9 bases lay outside the gene matches. Germline CDR1 and CDR2: MGHRA and YSYEKL. This CDR3 has 15 amino acids. The chain's CDR3 is CASSQGRGGSTEAFF. In DNA form, the CDR3 reads TGCGCCAGCAGCCAGGGTAGAGGGGGCTCGACTGAAGCTTTCTTT.

The gene calls are TRBV6-4 and TRBJ2-3; D is unresolved. The V gene's germline CDR1 is MRHNA and CDR2 SNTAGT. V was trimmed by 2 bases and J by 4 bases, leaving 10 bases between them. This CDR3 region has 14 residues. In DNA, the CDR3 is TGTGCCAGCAGTGACCTGGATTCGTCAGATACGCAGTATTTT. This sequence encodes CASSDLDSSDTQYF.

The rearrangement uses TRBV30 and TRBJ2-1; D is ambiguous. The germline CDR1 and CDR2 sequences are GTSNPN and SVGIG (reference sequence). The V end was cut by 2 bases, the J end by 4 bases, with 15 bases between. This CDR3 region has 15 residues. In DNA form, the CDR3 reads TGTGCCTGGAGTCCCCCCCGCGGCCGGTACAATGAGCAGTTCTTC. Protein product: CAWSPPRGRYNEQFF.

The J gene is TRBJ2-7, the V gene TRBV11-2; D unclear. V dropped 0 bases and J dropped 6 bases, with 18 bases sitting between them. Germline CDR1 reads SGHAT; CDR2 reads FQNNGV. The CDR3 covers 16 residues. The CDR3 bases are TGTGCCAGCAGCTTAGATCGAGTTAGACTTAGATCCGAGCAGTACTTC. Protein product: CASSLDRVRLRSEQYF.

The CDR3 here is CASRSTSGRAAEQFF. Here the CDR3 DNA reads TGTGCCAGCAGGTCGACTAGCGGGAGGGCCGCTGAGCAGTTCTTC. The chain combines TRBV6-5 with TRBJ2-1; 14 bases are a match to TRBD2. J gave up 9 bases and V 6 bases, and 7 bases lay outside the gene matches. CDR1 is MNHEY and CDR2 is SVGAGI in the germline V gene. CDR3 size: 15 residues.

In this sample, this clone turned up a few times. The chain has TRBV19 and TRBJ2-5; D may match TRBD1 or TRBD2 (6 bases each). There are 14 residues in the CDR3. Germline CDR1 and CDR2: LNHDA and SQIVND (reference sequence). V dropped 6 bases and J dropped 5 bases, with 16 bases sitting between them. As DNA, the CDR3 is TGTGCCAGTAGCCCCACGACAGGAGGGGAGACCCAGTACTTC. Encoded protein: CASSPTTGGETQYF. Full variable domain (remainder filled in from reference TRBV19 and TRBJ2-5): DGGITQSPKYLFRKEGQNVTLSCEQNLNHDAMYWYRQDPGQGLRLIYYSQIVNDFQKGDIAEGYSVSREKKESFPLTVTSAQKNPTAFYLCASSPTTGGETQYFGPGTRLLVL.

The gene calls are TRBV5-1 and TRBJ2-2, with 12 bases that match TRBD2. J lost 1 base, V lost 0 bases, and 7 bases had no gene match. Germline V gives CDR1 SGHRS, CDR2 YFSETQ. The length of the CDR3 is 19 residues. The CDR3 loop is CASSLGLLAGGMNTGELFF. The CDR3, as DNA: TGCGCCAGCAGCTTGGGGTTGCTAGCGGGAGGGATGAACACCGGGGAGCTGTTTTTT.

This chain links TRBV2 with TRBJ1-2; unclear D gene. The germline CDR1 and CDR2 sequences are SNHLY and FYNNEI. CDR3 size: 14 residues. Trimming shortened V by 2 bases and J by 6 bases, and 13 bases separated the two germline ends. CDR3 region: CASSEFRRVNGYTF. The CDR3 nucleotides read TGTGCCAGCAGTGAATTCAGGAGGGTTAATGGCTACACCTTC.

The chain has TRBV5-1 and TRBJ2-7; 8 nucleotides line up with TRBD1. V lost 2 bases, J lost 4 bases, and 5 bases stayed unmatched. The CDR3 consists of 14 residues. CDR1 SGHRS and CDR2 YFSETQ come from the germline V gene. CDR3 in amino acids: CASSLGQGGYEQYF. The CDR3 DNA is TGCGCCAGCAGCTTAGGACAGGGTGGATACGAGCAGTACTTC.

This chain joins TRBV19 and TRBJ2-7; D possibly corresponds to TRBD1 (5 bases). Germline CDR1 reads LNHDA; CDR2 reads SQIVND (reference sequence). This CDR3 has 15 residues. The ends were cut back, 3 bases at V and 3 bases at J, with 15 bases in the middle. The CDR3 bases are TGTGCCAGTAGTATGACGTCCGGGCAGGGCTACGAGCAGTACTTC. This sequence encodes CASSMTSGQGYEQYF. The full variable domain, in which reference TRBV19 and TRBJ2-7 provide the parts outside the CDR3, is DGGITQSPKYLFRKEGQNVTLSCEQNLNHDAMYWYRQDPGQGLRLIYYSQIVNDFQKGDIAEGYSVSREKKESFPLTVTSAQKNPTAFYLCASSMTSGQGYEQYFGPGTRLTVT.